The 25 T cell receptor beta chains given below trace back to one sample, sequenced in a study of OX40 agonist ivuxolimab in advanced cancers. TCRdb's table, derived via immunoSEQ multiplex PCR, lists solely in-frame clones and lacks some. The sample has 50,000 to 70,000 clones, around 93% seen once. Sequencing was performed on CD4+ or CD8+ T cells sorted from blood, taken in a trial of the OX40 agonist ivuxolimab. The receptor set was obtained from an adult with an advanced solid tumor such as melanoma, head and neck, liver or kidney cancer.

The J gene is TRBJ2-2, the V gene TRBV11-2, with 10 positions matching TRBD1. The CDR3 sequence is 15 residues long. Germline CDR1 is SGHAT and CDR2 is FQNNGV. With 7 bases clipped from V and 5 bases from J, the junction kept 7 bases outside the gene matches. CDR3 residues: CASNERQGATGELFF. The CDR3 nucleotides read TGTGCCAGCAACGAGAGACAGGGGGCTACCGGGGAGCTGTTTTTT. Using reference TRBV11-2 and TRBJ2-2 for the parts outside the CDR3, the full variable domain is EAGVAQSPRYKIIEKRQSVAFWCNPISGHATLYWYQQILGQGPKLLIQFQNNGVVDDSQLPKDRFSAERLKGVDSTLKIQPAKLEDSAVYLCASNERQGATGELFFGEGSRLTVL.

CDR3 in DNA: TGCGCCAGCAGCTTGGAGCAGGGGTACCAAATGAACACTGAAGCTTTCTTT. Translated, it gives CASSLEQGYQMNTEAFF. This chain joins TRBV5-1 and TRBJ1-1; D perhaps matches TRBD1 (6 bases). Per germline, CDR1 SGHRS and CDR2 YFSETQ. V shed 0 bases and J shed 0 bases, with 15 bases lying between them. The CDR3 loop spans 17 amino acids.

The chain links TRBV7-2 to TRBJ1-5; the D gene is possibly TRBD1 (5 bases). Germline CDR1 reads SGHTA; CDR2 reads FQGNSA. The CDR3 totals 15 residues. V lost 4 bases and J 9 bases, leaving 19 bases between the germline ends. The CDR3 DNA reads as TGTGCCAGCAGCTCAGACGCGGGGGGTTCCGGGCCCCAGCATTTT. Amino acids: CASSSDAGGSGPQHF.

The V gene is TRBV7-8, the J gene TRBJ2-7; 8 nucleotides align to TRBD2. Germline CDR1 and CDR2: SGHVS and FQNEAQ. The ends lost 4 bases at V and 2 bases at J; junction bases unmatched: 4. The CDR3 totals 14 residues. The CDR3 DNA follows: TGTGCCAGCAGCTGGACTAGCCTCGCCTACGAGCAGTACTTC. Protein product: CASSWTSLAYEQYF.

The rearrangement joins TRBV11-3 to TRBJ2-1; 9 bases line up with TRBD2. Trimming cost V 4 bases and J 9 bases; bases outside gene matches: 7. The CDR3 has 14 residues. Per the germline V gene, CDR1 is SGHNT and CDR2 is YENEEA. The CDR3 reads CASSWGLARPEQFF. Here the CDR3 DNA reads TGTGCCAGCAGCTGGGGACTAGCCCGGCCTGAGCAGTTCTTC.

The rearrangement links TRBV18 to TRBJ1-1; D not certain. CDR1 and CDR2 (germline): KGHSH, LQKENI. V lost 3 bases and J lost 4, with 12 bases in between. There are 14 residues in the CDR3. The CDR3 region is CASSPREGGTEAFF. The CDR3 DNA sequence: TGTGCCAGCTCACCGCGGGAGGGAGGCACTGAAGCTTTCTTT.

The rearrangement uses TRBV10-1 and TRBJ2-3, with a tentative D call TRBD1 (6 bases). The CDR3 extends over 14 amino acids. V was shortened by 4 bases and J by 2 bases, with 10 bases between the two germline ends. Germline V gene lookup returns CDR1 WNHNN and CDR2 SYGVQD (reference sequence). In DNA, the CDR3 is TGCGCCAGCAGTGCAGGGGCGTACACAGATACGCAGTATTTT. Translating gives CASSAGAYTDTQYF.

V gene TRBV11-3 combines with J gene TRBJ2-1; the D call may be TRBD1 or TRBD2 (5 bases each). V dropped 5 bases and J dropped 6 bases, with 17 bases sitting between them. CDR3 length: 15 residues. Germline V gives CDR1 SGHNT, CDR2 YENEEA. Here the CDR3 reads CASSPDPGRRNEQFF. CDR3 nucleotide sequence: TGTGCCAGCAGCCCGGACCCGGGACGCCGCAATGAGCAGTTCTTC.

The chain joins TRBV5-4 to TRBJ1-4, with D possibly TRBD1 on 5 matching bases. This CDR3 is built from 14 residues. Germline CDR1 SGHNT, CDR2 YYREEE (reference sequence). Trimming removed 2 bases at V and 5 bases at J, with 10 bases between. Here the CDR3 DNA reads TGTGCCAGCAGCTTTATGGAGGGGAATGAAAAACTGTTTTTT. Its protein is CASSFMEGNEKLFF.

The V gene is TRBV7-2, the J gene TRBJ2-2, with D uncertain. The germline V gene encodes CDR1 SGHTA and CDR2 FQGNSA. Trimming took off 2 bases at V and 5 bases at J, with 9 bases between the two ends. The CDR3 is made up of 14 amino acids. Here the CDR3 reads CASSLSPPTGELFF. The CDR3 region has the DNA TGTGCCAGCAGCTTATCTCCGCCAACCGGGGAGCTGTTTTTT.

The rearrangement uses TRBV5-4 and TRBJ2-5; D may be TRBD1 or TRBD2 (5 bases each). Germline values: CDR1 SGHNT, CDR2 YYREEE (reference sequence). V shed 3 bases and J shed 9 bases, with 18 bases lying between them. The CDR3 spans 14 residues. The DNA for the CDR3 is TGTGCCAGCAGCTCCCCTCCGGGACCTGGGGCCCAGTACTTC. Its protein product is CASSSPPGPGAQYF.

This chain uses TRBV2 with TRBJ2-3; 9 bases map to TRBD2. Germline loops: CDR1 SNHLY, CDR2 FYNNEI. The V segment lost 4 bases and the J segment 1 base; nucleotides outside the gene matches: 0. This CDR3 is built from 14 residues. DNA for the CDR3: TGTGCCAGCAGTGCTAGCGGGGGCACAGATACGCAGTATTTT. It translates to CASSASGGTDTQYF. Based on the CDR3 plus reference TRBV2 and TRBJ2-3, the full variable domain is EPEVTQTPSHQVTQMGQEVILRCVPISNHLYFYWYRQILGQKVEFLVSFYNNEISEKSEIFDDQFSVERPDGSNFTLKIRSTKLEDSAMYFCASSASGGTDTQYFGPGTRLTVL.

The chain employs TRBV4-1 and TRBJ1-3; a possible D gene is TRBD1 (5 bases). Trimming cost V 2 bases and J 2 bases, with 7 bases left between them. The V gene's germline CDR1 is MGHRA and CDR2 YSYEKL. This CDR3 has 14 residues. In DNA, the CDR3 is TGCGCCAGCAGCCAACAGGGTGCTGGAAACACCATATATTTT. This sequence encodes CASSQQGAGNTIYF.

The chain is built from TRBV11-3 and TRBJ2-1, with TRBD2 matching over 11 bases. Germline CDR1 and CDR2: SGHNT and YENEEA. The CDR3 covers 16 residues. V shed 0 bases, J shed 7 bases, and the junction held 5 bases outside the gene matches. The CDR3 sequence: CASSLDGTSGTNEQFF. The DNA of the CDR3 is TGTGCCAGCAGCTTAGATGGGACTAGCGGTACAAATGAGCAGTTCTTC.

The genes are TRBV7-6 and TRBJ2-7, with D possibly being TRBD1 or TRBD2 (5 bases each). Deletions cut 2 bases from V and 0 bases from J, with 17 bases between. Germline V lookup: CDR1 SGHVS, CDR2 FNYEAQ. The CDR3 has 17 residues. CDR3 loop: CASSLSQPGRSSYEQYF. The DNA for the CDR3 is TGTGCCAGCAGCTTATCTCAGCCGGGACGGAGCTCCTACGAGCAGTACTTC.

This rearrangement joins TRBV5-1 to TRBJ2-7; D gene uncertain. V dropped 0 bases and J dropped 2 bases, with 0 bases sitting between them. The CDR3 is 11 residues long. CDR1 and CDR2 from the germline V gene are SGHRS and YFSETQ. The CDR3: CASSLAYEQYF. CDR3 coding DNA: TGCGCCAGCAGCTTGGCCTACGAGCAGTACTTC.

This rearrangement joins TRBV7-9 to TRBJ2-5, with D unclear. The assigned J gene may be wrong: the sequence end matches TRBJ2-7 better. The CDR3 runs to 14 residues. CDR1 is SEHNR and CDR2 is FQNEAQ in the germline V gene (reference sequence). CDR3 coding DNA: TGTGCCAGCAGCTTAGCTGTGGTCTCCTACGAGCAGTACTTC. This gives the protein CASSLAVVSYEQYF.

The chain carries TRBV19 and TRBJ2-1; 9 bases align to TRBD2. The CDR3 runs to 14 residues. CDR1 and CDR2 from the germline V gene are LNHDA and SQIVND (reference sequence). Trimming at V came to 3 bases and at J to 5 bases, leaving 2 bases not matched to a gene. This CDR3 reads CASSMRLADNEQFF. The CDR3 DNA follows: TGTGCCAGTAGTATGCGACTAGCGGACAATGAGCAGTTCTTC.

The chain is built from TRBV6-5 and TRBJ1-3, with D possibly being TRBD1 (5 bases). V lost 0 bases, J lost 3 bases, and 12 bases lay in between. The germline V gene has CDR1 MNHEY and CDR2 SVGAGI. CDR3 length: 16 amino acids. CDR3 coding DNA: TGTGCCAGCAGTTACTCCCCGGGGCACGGTGGAAACACCATATATTTT. It yields the protein CASSYSPGHGGNTIYF.

This clone was observed a single time. This chain joins TRBV21-1 and TRBJ2-7; the table's D call of TRBD1 was not tested on the DNA. TRBV21-1 is listed as a pseudogene. The CDR3 totals 15 residues. CDR3 coding DNA: TGTGCCAGCAACCCGGGACAGCAGCCGTTCTACGAGCAGTACTTC. Translating it yields CASNPGQQPFYEQYF.

The rearrangement links TRBV11-2 to TRBJ2-1; the D gene is possibly TRBD1 (5 bases). V was pared by 5 bases and J by 5 bases, with 22 bases between. Germline CDR1 is SGHAT and CDR2 is FQNNGV. This CDR3 is 17 amino acids long. The DNA of the CDR3 is TGTGCCAGCAGCCCAATGTCAAGTGGGGCGGCTAACAATGAGCAGTTCTTC. Amino acids: CASSPMSSGAANNEQFF.

The chain is built from TRBV7-9 and TRBJ2-2; D perhaps matches TRBD2 (6 bases). CDR3 length: 14 amino acids. V lost 3 bases to trimming and J lost 4 bases, with 9 bases between them. CDR1 and CDR2 from the germline V gene are SEHNR and FQNEAQ (reference sequence). The CDR3 bases are TGTGCCAGCAGCTTGGGACTTGGCACCGGGGAGCTGTTTTTT. The encoded protein is CASSLGLGTGELFF.

The chain has TRBV19 and TRBJ2-1, with no clear D. From germline, CDR1 is LNHDA and CDR2 SQIVND (reference sequence). There are 16 residues in the CDR3. Trimming stripped 4 bases from V and 4 bases from J, with 17 bases between. The CDR3 DNA follows: TGTGCCAGTAGTAGGGGAAGGGAACGGGTATACAATGAGCAGTTCTTC. It translates to CASSRGRERVYNEQFF.

The V gene is TRBV6-5, the J gene TRBJ2-7; D is ambiguous. This CDR3 comprises 11 residues. V shed 2 bases and J shed 5 bases, with 4 bases lying between them. Germline CDR1 reads MNHEY; CDR2 reads SVGAGI. CDR3: CASSYLHEQYF. Written as DNA, the CDR3 is TGTGCCAGCAGTTACCTTCACGAGCAGTACTTC.

The chain links TRBV5-1 to TRBJ2-5; D perhaps matches TRBD2 (5 bases). The CDR3 spans 14 residues. Germline CDR1 SGHRS, CDR2 YFSETQ. Trimming took 0 bases from V and 1 from J, leaving 7 bases between them. The DNA of the CDR3 is TGCGCCAGCAGCTTGGCCGGGATCCAAGAGACCCAGTACTTC. Translation gives CASSLAGIQETQYF.